This is a list of T cell receptor beta chains from one sample in a study of regulatory T cells in long-lasting Graves disease. TCRdb passed the multiplex PCR reads through MiXCR, listing each CDR3 protein once. The table shows some 230,000 distinct CDR3 sequences, with about 18% occurring only once. This material consisted of peripheral blood mononuclear cells (PBMCs), taken at new diagnosis, from a patient treated with antithyroid drugs. These receptors all stem from a female donor with Graves disease. The CDR3 runs from the conserved cysteine through the conserved F or W. The D gene is left open where the match is weak. Where a row states a size, it is once, few, many or the class of an expanded clone; other rows omit it.

v_gene	d_gene	abundance	j_gene	CDR3nt	CDR3aa
TRBV29-1	.	.	TRBJ2-1	TGCAGCGTTGATGGCACAGTCGACAGCTCCTACAATGAGCAGTTCTTC	CSVDGTVDSSYNEQFF
TRBV27	TRBD1	many	TRBJ1-6	TGTGCCAGCAGTTCGAGGGGACAGGGGTTCTATAATTCACCCCTCCACTTT	CASSSRGQGFYNSPLHF
TRBV14	.	.	TRBJ2-1	TGTGCCAGCAGCCCCATTTCTTACAATGAGCAGTTCTTC	CASSPISYNEQFF
TRBV28	TRBD1	many	TRBJ2-7	TGTGCCAGCAGGGGGACAGGGGGACCTTACGAGCAGTACTTC	CASRGTGGPYEQYF
TRBV10-3	TRBD1	many	TRBJ1-5	TGTGCCATCAGTGCCGACAGGGATTCGCCCCAGCATTTT	CAISADRDSPQHF
TRBV3-1	.	many	TRBJ2-2	TGTGCCAGCAGCCAAGAAGGAGGGGGGGCGCTTACCGGGGAGCTGTTTTTT	CASSQEGGGALTGELFF
TRBV7-9	.	many	TRBJ2-5	TGTGCCAGCACCCCCAGTAGCGCCCAAGAGACCCAGTACTTC	CASTPSSAQETQYF
TRBV24-1	TRBD2	many	TRBJ2-5	TGTGCCACCAGTGATGAAGGACTAGCGGGAGGGCACGGGGGGACCCAGTACTTC	CATSDEGLAGGHGGTQYF
TRBV9	.	.	TRBJ2-1	TGTGCCAGCAGCGTAGGATCCGGGTGGGACAATGAGCAGTTCTTC	CASSVGSGWDNEQFF
TRBV7-2	.	many	TRBJ1-3	TGTGCCAGCAGCTTAGGGTGGAACACCATATATTTT	CASSLGWNTIYF
TRBV3-1	.	many	TRBJ1-5	TGTGCCAGCAGCCAAGATTTAGGAGTTAATCAGCCCCAGCATTTT	CASSQDLGVNQPQHF
TRBV11-2	.	many	TRBJ1-2	TGTGCCAGCAGCTCTGATTGGGCAAGGGGTGGCTACACCTTC	CASSSDWARGGYTF
TRBV20-1	TRBD1	many	TRBJ1-2	TGCAGTGCTATCAGACAGGGCTATGGCTACACCTTC	CSAIRQGYGYTF
TRBV30	.	many	TRBJ1-1	TGTGCCTCTCCCACCGGGACATCTAACACTGAAGCTTTCTTT	CASPTGTSNTEAFF
TRBV6-1	TRBD2	many	TRBJ2-2	TGTGCCAGCAGTCCTAGACTAGCAGCGAACACCGGGGAGCTGTTTTTT	CASSPRLAANTGELFF
TRBV9	.	.	TRBJ1-1	TGTGCCAGCAGCGTAGGGAGGGACCTAAACACTGAAGCTTTCTTT	CASSVGRDLNTEAFF
TRBV24-1	TRBD2	many	TRBJ2-3	TGTGCCACCAGTGATTTGCGGGACTACACAGATACGCAGTATTTT	CATSDLRDYTDTQYF
TRBV12-3/TRBV12-4	TRBD2	many	TRBJ2-3	TGTGCCAGCTTCACGGGGGGAACAGATACGCAGTATTTT	CASFTGGTDTQYF
TRBV15	.	many	TRBJ1-4	TGTGCCACCAGCAGAGCAGACAGTGAAAAACTGTTTTTT	CATSRADSEKLFF
TRBV6-2/TRBV6-3	TRBD2	.	TRBJ2-5	TGTGCCAGCAGAGGGAGCAAGGGGGGACTAGCGGGAGCCTCATTGGAGACCCAGTACTTC	CASRGSKGGLAGASLETQYF
TRBV9	.	many	TRBJ2-5	TGTGCCAGCAGCGTAGGGCCCGAAGAGACCCAGTACTTC	CASSVGPEETQYF
TRBV11-2	TRBD1	many	TRBJ2-7	TGTGCCAGCAGCCAAGGGACAGGAAGGACCTACGAGCAGTACTTC	CASSQGTGRTYEQYF
TRBV6-1	TRBD2	many	TRBJ2-7	TGTGCCAGCAGACCTGGACTAGCGGGAGTTTACGAGCAGTACTTC	CASRPGLAGVYEQYF
TRBV6-2/TRBV6-3	.	.	TRBJ1-6	TGTGCCAGCACCCTAGGGGCAGAACCTAATTCACCCCTCCACTTT	CASTLGAEPNSPLHF
TRBV5-1	.	many	TRBJ2-5	TGCGCCAGCACCGTTTGGGGAACAGAGACCCAGTACTTC	CASTVWGTETQYF
TRBV6-1	.	.	TRBJ2-1	TGTGCCAGCAGTGAAACAGGGGCGGGGGGAGAGCAGTTCTTC	CASSETGAGGEQFF
TRBV30	.	many	TRBJ1-2	TGTGCCTGGAGACCCGAACAGGGCTTCCTATCTGGCTACACCTTC	CAWRPEQGFLSGYTF
TRBV12-3/TRBV12-4	TRBD1	many	TRBJ1-4	TGTGCCAGCAGTGAGACAGGGGTCGACAATGAAAAACTGTTTTTT	CASSETGVDNEKLFF
TRBV19	TRBD1	many	TRBJ1-5	TGTGCCAGTACCCAACTGGGTACAGGGGGCAGCAATCAGCCCCAGCATTTT	CASTQLGTGGSNQPQHF
TRBV6-2/TRBV6-3	.	many	TRBJ1-1	TGTGCCAGCAGTGACTGGAGGGACGGGACTGAAGCTTTCTTT	CASSDWRDGTEAFF
TRBV28	TRBD1	many	TRBJ1-1	TGTGCCAGCAGTTTAATATTAGGCAGGGGGGGATCGAACACTGAAGCTTTCTTT	CASSLILGRGGSNTEAFF
TRBV28	TRBD2	many	TRBJ2-2	TGTGCCAGCAGTACACGCGGGAGAGGGGTCGGGGAGCTGTTTTTT	CASSTRGRGVGELFF
TRBV7-9	.	.	TRBJ2-1	TGTGCCAGCAGCTCCCCTCGAGCCGGGTCCTACAATGAGCAGTTCTTC	CASSSPRAGSYNEQFF
TRBV11-2	TRBD2	.	TRBJ2-7	TGTGCCAGCAGCTCCCCGGGACTAGCGGGAGGGCCCTGGGGCGAGCAGTACTTC	CASSSPGLAGGPWGEQYF
TRBV30	.	many	TRBJ2-1	TGTGCCTGGAGTGTACAGGGCGCCGACAATGAGCAGTTCTTC	CAWSVQGADNEQFF
TRBV30	TRBD1	.	TRBJ1-2	TGTGCCGGAGGGACAGCTTATGGCTACACCTTC	CAGGTAYGYTF
TRBV7-9	.	few	TRBJ1-1	TGTGCCAGCAGCTTATTCGCAGAGAACACTGAAGCTTTCTTT	CASSLFAENTEAFF
TRBV19	.	few	TRBJ2-7	TGTGCCAGTAGTACGCCGGGACGGAAAAGCTCCTGCGAGCAGTACTTC	CASSTPGRKSSCEQYF
TRBV12-3/TRBV12-4	.	many	TRBJ2-4	TGTGCCAGCAGGAAGCCGCCGGGAGTGGCCAAAAACATTCAGTACTTC	CASRKPPGVAKNIQYF
TRBV5-7	.	many	TRBJ1-5	TGTGCCAGCAGCCCCCGTGGGCCCCGATGGGTAGCGTGTAATCAGCCCCAGCATTTT	CASSPRGPRWVACNQPQHF
TRBV12-3/TRBV12-4	TRBD1	many	TRBJ1-4	TGTGCCAGCAGTTCGGGGACAGCGTCGAATGAAAAACTGTTTTTT	CASSSGTASNEKLFF
TRBV2	TRBD2	many	TRBJ2-2	TGTGCCAGCAGACCGGGACTAGCGGTGAACACCGGGGAGCTGTTTTTT	CASRPGLAVNTGELFF
TRBV28	TRBD1	many	TRBJ2-3	TGTGCCACCTTCCCCCTCTCTGTAAACCCTATCCGGGACAGGGGAACAGATACGCAGTATTTT	CATFPLSVNPIRDRGTDTQYF
TRBV6-1	.	many	TRBJ2-1	TGTGCCAGCAGTGAAGATAGGATGGGTTACAATGAGCAGTTCTTC	CASSEDRMGYNEQFF
TRBV2	.	.	TRBJ1-5	TGTGCCAGCAGTGGACAGATCAATCAGCCCCAGCATTTT	CASSGQINQPQHF
TRBV5-8	TRBD2	many	TRBJ2-3	TGTGCCAGCAGCTTGCCCGGACTAGCGGCAATGCTAGATACGCAGTATTTT	CASSLPGLAAMLDTQYF
TRBV11-2	TRBD1	many	TRBJ2-7	TGTGCCAGCAGCTCGGACAGGGGTTCCTACGAGCAGTACTTC	CASSSDRGSYEQYF